This is a list of T cell receptor beta chains from one sample in a study of blood T cell repertoires in COVID-19. Profiled with immunoSEQ multiplex PCR; TCRdb holds only in-frame clones, not every one. The sample lists 190,000 or so clones; around 87% were seen once. The sequencing sample was made of peripheral blood. Receptors were obtained from a man aged 40-50 years with active or convalescent COVID-19. CDR3s include the opening cysteine and the closing phenylalanine or tryptophan. Fields, in order: V gene, J gene, clone size, D gene, CDR3 protein, CDR3 DNA. D genes are given only for firm matches. Expanded clones get a size class; other rows say once, few or many, or leave the size out.

>TRBV3-1/TRBV3-2|TRBJ1-2|NA|NA
CASSLTRRDYNYGYTF
TGTGCCAGCAGTCTAACTCGCAGGGATTACAACTATGGCTACACCTTC
>TRBV4-1|TRBJ1-4|NA|NA
CASSQDGEKLFF
TGCGCCAGCAGCCAAGACGGTGAAAAACTGTTTTTT
>TRBV7-9|TRBJ1-5|few|NA
CASYGPRGYQPQHF
TGTGCCAGCTACGGTCCCAGGGGCTACCAGCCCCAGCATTTT
>TRBV5-8|TRBJ2-7|NA|TRBD1
CASSSRVGQGAHEQYF
TGTGCCAGCAGCTCGCGCGTGGGACAGGGGGCCCACGAGCAGTACTTC
>TRBV9|TRBJ2-2|NA|NA
CASSIGGYTGELFF
TGTGCCAGCAGCATAGGAGGGTACACCGGGGAGCTGTTTTTT
>TRBV9|TRBJ2-7|NA|TRBD1
CASSMGQGAYEQYF
TGTGCCAGCAGCATGGGACAGGGGGCCTACGAGCAGTACTTC
>TRBV19|TRBJ2-1|NA|NA
CASRPGSYNEQFF
TGTGCCAGTAGACCGGGTAGCTACAATGAGCAGTTCTTC
>TRBV19|TRBJ1-3|NA|NA
CASSSNRLSSGNTIYF
TGTGCCAGTTCTTCGAACAGGCTCTCCTCTGGAAACACCATATATTTT
>TRBV13|TRBJ1-2|NA|NA
CASSRKPTANYGYTF
TGTGCCAGCAGCCGAAAACCTACGGCTAACTATGGCTACACCTTC
>TRBV3-1/TRBV3-2|TRBJ1-2|NA|NA
CASSQAVPTYGYTF
TGTGCCAGCAGCCAAGCAGTTCCCACCTATGGCTACACCTTC
>TRBV10-2|TRBJ2-1|once|NA
CASKGGGHNEQFF
TGCGCCAGCAAAGGGGGGGGCCACAATGAGCAGTTCTTC
>TRBV6-1|TRBJ2-5|NA|TRBD1
CASRTAQTGVETQYF
TGTGCCAGCAGGACGGCCCAGACAGGGGTTGAGACCCAGTACTTC
>TRBV6-2/TRBV6-3|TRBJ2-5|NA|TRBD1
CASSYPRDSQKETQYF
TGTGCCAGCAGTTACCCCCGGGACAGCCAAAAAGAGACCCAGTACTTC
>TRBV7-2|TRBJ1-1|NA|NA
CASSPTVGTNTEAFF
TGTGCCAGCAGCCCCACGGTGGGGACTAACACTGAAGCTTTCTTT
>TRBV18|TRBJ2-1|NA|TRBD1
CASSFRDRELNEQFF
TGTGCCAGCTCATTCAGGGACAGGGAGCTTAACGAGCAGTTCTTC
>TRBV28|TRBJ2-7|NA|TRBD1
CASSTQGVPYEQYF
TGTGCCAGCAGTACACAGGGGGTTCCCTACGAGCAGTACTTC
>TRBV7-2|TRBJ1-5|NA|NA
CASSYHSPKGVQPQHF
TGTGCCAGCAGCTATCACTCACCGAAGGGGGTTCAGCCCCAGCATTTT
>TRBV5-1|TRBJ2-3|NA|NA
CASSFRGTDTQYF
TGCGCCAGCAGCTTTCGGGGGACAGATACGCAGTATTTT
>TRBV9|TRBJ2-7|NA|NA
CASSVGRAAYEQYF
TGTGCCAGCAGCGTAGGCAGGGCTGCCTACGAGCAGTACTTC
>TRBV7-9|TRBJ1-1|NA|NA
CASSLARGLGTEAFF
TGTGCCAGCAGCTTAGCGCGCGGGCTGGGCACTGAAGCTTTCTTT
>TRBV5-4|TRBJ2-3|NA|NA
CASSLDRYTDTQYF
TGTGCCAGCAGCTTGGATAGATACACAGATACGCAGTATTTT
>TRBV18|TRBJ1-5|NA|NA
CASSPSQAINQPQHF
TGTGCCAGCTCACCGTCGCAGGCTATCAATCAGCCCCAGCATTTT
>TRBV9|TRBJ1-6|NA|TRBD1
CASSVEGAGGSPLHF
TGTGCCAGCAGCGTAGAGGGGGCCGGAGGGTCACCCCTCCACTTT
>TRBV5-5|TRBJ1-5|NA|TRBD1
CASSFDRGDQPQHF
TGTGCCAGCAGCTTCGACAGGGGGGATCAGCCCCAGCATTTT
>TRBV12-3/TRBV12-4|TRBJ1-2|NA|NA
CASSPRQYGYTF
TGTGCCAGCAGTCCTAGACAGTATGGCTACACCTTC
>TRBV6-5|TRBJ1-2|NA|TRBD1
CASSYGGQDSYGYTF
TGTGCCAGCAGTTACGGGGGACAGGATAGCTATGGCTACACCTTC
>TRBV2|TRBJ2-2|once|TRBD1
CASTRDRGDGELFF
TGTGCCAGCACTCGGGACAGGGGAGACGGGGAGCTGTTTTTT
>TRBV19|TRBJ2-2|NA|TRBD2
CASSIMSRGANTGELFF
TGTGCCAGTAGTATCATGTCCCGGGGGGCGAACACCGGGGAGCTGTTTTTT
>TRBV2|TRBJ1-6|NA|NA
CASRGRPDNSPLHF
TGTGCCAGCAGGGGCAGACCAGATAATTCACCCCTCCACTTT
>TRBV6-5|TRBJ1-5|NA|NA
CASSPSSRNQPQHF
TGTGCCAGCAGTCCTTCGTCTCGCAATCAGCCCCAGCATTTT
>TRBV9|TRBJ1-2|NA|TRBD1
CASSVQGGGYTF
TGTGCCAGCAGCGTCCAGGGGGGTGGCTACACCTTC
>TRBV7-2|TRBJ2-4|NA|NA
CASSLDSPRAKNIQYF
TGTGCCAGCAGCTTAGATAGCCCGAGAGCCAAAAACATTCAGTACTTC
>TRBV7-9|TRBJ1-1|once|TRBD1
CASNGQGGTEAFF
TGTGCCAGCAACGGACAGGGGGGCACTGAAGCTTTCTTT
>TRBV7-9|TRBJ1-6|NA|NA
CASSLDLSPLHF
TGTGCCAGCAGCTTAGATCTTTCACCCCTCCACTTT
>TRBV5-4|TRBJ1-1|NA|NA
CASTKGLENTEAFF
TGTGCCAGCACAAAGGGGTTAGAGAACACTGAAGCTTTCTTT
>TRBV28|TRBJ1-6|NA|NA
CASSLLSESYNSPLHF
TGTGCCAGCAGTTTACTGTCGGAGAGTTATAATTCACCCCTCCACTTT
>TRBV2|TRBJ1-5|NA|NA
CASSEQGMYQPQHF
TGTGCCAGCAGTGAACAGGGGATGTATCAGCCCCAGCATTTT
>TRBV6-6|TRBJ1-5|once|NA
CASSYGQGYSNQPQHF
TGTGCCAGCAGTTACGGTCAGGGCTATAGCAATCAGCCCCAGCATTTT
>TRBV21-1|TRBJ1-3|NA|NA
CASSKGEQDSGNTIYF
TGTGCCAGCAGCAAAGGCGAGCAAGACTCTGGAAACACCATATATTTT
>TRBV5-6|TRBJ2-4|once|TRBD1
CASSLDRGKAQNIQYF
TGTGCCAGCAGCTTGGACAGGGGGAAGGCGCAAAACATTCAGTACTTC
>TRBV6-2/TRBV6-3|TRBJ1-5|NA|NA
CASSSGQPQHF
TGTGCCAGCAGTTCGGGTCAGCCCCAGCATTTT
>TRBV2|TRBJ1-2|NA|NA
CASTMGGGYTF
TGTGCCAGCACCATGGGGGGTGGCTACACCTTC
>TRBV28|TRBJ2-5|NA|TRBD2
CASSPGTSLSQETQYF
TGTGCCAGCAGTCCGGGGACTAGCCTCTCCCAAGAGACCCAGTACTTC
>TRBV18|TRBJ2-5|NA|TRBD1
CASSPGQQETQYF
TGTGCCAGCTCACCGGGACAGCAAGAGACCCAGTACTTC
>TRBV9|TRBJ1-1|once|NA
CASSVAGTVEAFF
TGTGCCAGCAGCGTAGCAGGTACAGTTGAAGCTTTCTTT
>TRBV5-4|TRBJ1-1|NA|NA
CASSTRDRATEAFF
TGTGCCAGCAGCACCCGTGACAGAGCCACTGAAGCTTTCTTT
>TRBV10-3|TRBJ1-6|NA|NA
CAVQAAGVAGSPLHF
TGTGCCGTACAGGCGGCAGGAGTCGCGGGATCACCCCTCCACTTT
>TRBV9|TRBJ1-1|NA|TRBD1
CASSVDGQGITEAFF
TGTGCCAGCAGCGTAGACGGACAGGGTATCACTGAAGCTTTCTTT
>TRBV6-1|TRBJ1-2|medium-sized|NA
CASSEYGRYTF
TGTGCCAGCAGTGAATACGGTCGCTACACCTTC
>TRBV9|TRBJ2-2|once|TRBD2
CASSPTPPSGGLLYTGELFF
TGTGCCAGCAGCCCGACCCCCCCTAGCGGGGGCCTACTTTACACCGGGGAGCTGTTTTTT
>TRBV24-1|TRBJ2-3|NA|NA
CATSSGPNTQYF
TGTGCCACCAGCTCAGGCCCCAATACGCAGTATTTT